This record looks at one TCR beta chain sequence and its context. This entry comes from a study of blood T cell repertoires in COVID-19. Study information: Material from acute and convalescent COVID-19 was sourced from the United States, Italy and Spain. Sources were T cells, B-cell-depleted T cells, or PBMCs; the material itself was cDNA or gDNA.

This CDR3 is built from 16 residues. V lost 5 bases to trimming and J lost 0 bases; unmatched junction nucleotides: 4. Germline-derived CDR1 and CDR2 are LNHDA and SQIVND (reference sequence). In the original workflow: Amplified reference gene primers provided the basis for estimating nucleated cell counts. Profiled with immunoSEQ multiplex PCR; TCRdb holds only in-frame clones, not every one. V and J calls plus clone size are reproduced from that table; the DNA served to infer D and trimming. Here the sample spans roughly 250,000 clones, 81% being singletons. The V gene is TRBV19, the J gene TRBJ1-4; TRBD1 agrees at 9 bases. Sequences were obtained from peripheral blood. This sequence originates from a woman aged 60-75 years with active or convalescent COVID-19. The CDR3 region has the DNA TGTGCCAGTAGTTCGACAGGGGGAACAACTAATGAAAAACTGTTTTTT. It yields the protein CASSSTGGTTNEKLFF.